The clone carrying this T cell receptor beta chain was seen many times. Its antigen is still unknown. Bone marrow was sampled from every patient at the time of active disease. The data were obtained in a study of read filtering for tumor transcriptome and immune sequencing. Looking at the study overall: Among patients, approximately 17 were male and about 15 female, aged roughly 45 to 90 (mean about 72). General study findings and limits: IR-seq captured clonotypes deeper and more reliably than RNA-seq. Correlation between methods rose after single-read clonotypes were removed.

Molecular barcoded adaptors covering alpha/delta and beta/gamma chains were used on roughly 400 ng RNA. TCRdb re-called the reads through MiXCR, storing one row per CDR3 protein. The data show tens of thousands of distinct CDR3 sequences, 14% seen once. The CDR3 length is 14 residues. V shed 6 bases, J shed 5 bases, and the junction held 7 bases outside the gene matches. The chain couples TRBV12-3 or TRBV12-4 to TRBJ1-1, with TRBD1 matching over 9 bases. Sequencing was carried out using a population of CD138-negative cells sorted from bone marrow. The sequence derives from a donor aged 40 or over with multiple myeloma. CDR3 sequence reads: CASSTTGGETEAFF. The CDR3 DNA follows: TGTGCCAGCAGCACGACAGGGGGAGAAACTGAAGCTTTCTTT.